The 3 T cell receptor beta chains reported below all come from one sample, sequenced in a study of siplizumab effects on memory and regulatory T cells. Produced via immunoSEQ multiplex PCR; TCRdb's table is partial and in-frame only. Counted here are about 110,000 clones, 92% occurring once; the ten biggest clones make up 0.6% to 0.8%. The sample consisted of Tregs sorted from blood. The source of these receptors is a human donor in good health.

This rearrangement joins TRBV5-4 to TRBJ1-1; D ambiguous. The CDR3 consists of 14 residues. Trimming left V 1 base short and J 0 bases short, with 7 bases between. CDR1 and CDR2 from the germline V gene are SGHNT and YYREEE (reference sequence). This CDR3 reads CASSLIEMNTEAFF. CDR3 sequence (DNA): TGTGCCAGCAGCTTGATAGAGATGAACACTGAAGCTTTCTTT.

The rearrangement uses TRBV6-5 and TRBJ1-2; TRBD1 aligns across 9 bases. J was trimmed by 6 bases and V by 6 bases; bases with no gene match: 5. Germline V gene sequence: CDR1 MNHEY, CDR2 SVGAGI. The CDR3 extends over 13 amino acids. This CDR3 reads CASRLQGADGYTF. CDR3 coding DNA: TGTGCCAGCAGACTACAGGGGGCTGATGGCTACACCTTC.

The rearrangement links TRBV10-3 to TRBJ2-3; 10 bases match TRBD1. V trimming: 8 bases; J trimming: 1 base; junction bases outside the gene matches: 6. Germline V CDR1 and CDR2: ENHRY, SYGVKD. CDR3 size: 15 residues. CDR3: CAIGRQGAGTDTQYF. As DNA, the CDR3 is TGTGCCATCGGCAGACAGGGGGCCGGCACAGATACGCAGTATTTT.